These 14 T cell receptor beta chains share one sample of origin, sequenced in a study of T-cell reconstitution after alpha-beta-depleted transplantation in children. Unique molecular identifiers were built into the TCRbeta library. Each CDR3 protein gets one entry after TCRdb re-called the PCR reads with MiXCR. This sample carries 120,000 or so distinct CDR3 sequences, 10% to 13% of them seen once, and the ten largest clones take around 8.2%. Sequencing was performed on PBMCs from the stem cell graft donor, taken from the stem cell graft. The origin of the receptors is a human donor who donated a stem cell graft to a child with acute lymphoblastic leukemia.

Ten or more counts support this clonotype. V is TRBV7-9 and J is TRBJ1-2; a weak D match, TRBD1 (5 bases). The CDR3 sequence is 14 residues long. Deletions cut 5 bases from V and 5 bases from J, with 15 bases between. Germline V gene sequence: CDR1 SEHNR, CDR2 FQNEAQ (reference sequence). This chain's CDR3 is CASSSDRDAYGYTF. CDR3 nucleotide sequence: TGTGCCAGCAGCAGCGACCGGGACGCGTATGGCTACACCTTC.

In its sample, this clonotype was seen many times. The chain recombines TRBV29-1 with TRBJ2-1; no definite D call. CDR3 size: 14 residues. V lost 1 base to trimming and J lost 6 bases, with 13 bases between them. Germline V gives CDR1 SQVTM, CDR2 ANQGSEA. CDR3 in amino acids: CSVEGLASGNEQFF. The DNA for the CDR3 is TGCAGCGTTGAAGGGTTAGCATCGGGCAATGAGCAGTTCTTC.

In its sample, this clonotype was seen many times. The chain has TRBV12-3 or TRBV12-4 and TRBJ2-1; D possibly corresponds to TRBD1 (6 bases). Trimming shortened V by 3 bases and J by 10 bases, and 16 bases separated the two germline ends. This CDR3 spans 14 amino acids. The CDR3 is CASSFSSAGTEQFF. The CDR3, as DNA: TGTGCCAGCAGTTTTTCGTCCGCCGGGACAGAGCAGTTCTTC.

Turning to this clonotype: Being one base from a much bigger clone, this may be a read error. The gene calls are TRBV6-2 or TRBV6-3 and TRBJ2-4, with 8 positions matching TRBD1. The germline CDR1 and CDR2 sequences are MNHEY and SVGEGT. The CDR3 consists of 16 residues. The CDR3 is CASSYDRDRTLNSQYF. Here the CDR3 DNA reads TGTGCCAGCAGTTATGATCGGGACAGGACTCTTAACAGTCAGTACTTC.

This clonotype has ten or more counts. The chain combines TRBV7-2 with TRBJ2-1; the D is unclear. V was clipped by 1 base and J by 2 bases, with 9 bases between them. Germline V lookup: CDR1 SGHTA, CDR2 FQGNSA. The CDR3 sequence is 15 residues long. The CDR3 nucleotides read TGTGCCAGCAGCTTAGAAGTTGAAACCTACAATGAGCAGTTCTTC. Its protein is CASSLEVETYNEQFF.

This clonotype was recorded at least ten times. The chain employs TRBV28 and TRBJ1-2; tentatively, D is TRBD1 (5 bases). This CDR3 region has 14 residues. The germline CDR1 and CDR2 sequences are MDHEN and SYDVKM. Trimming took off 3 bases at V and 5 bases at J, with 13 bases between the two ends. This CDR3 reads CASSFRDRHYGYTF. In nucleotides, the CDR3 is TGTGCCAGCAGTTTCCGGGACCGCCATTATGGCTACACCTTC.

This clonotype was counted many times. The rearrangement uses TRBV5-1 and TRBJ1-6; D is uncertain. The CDR3 extends over 14 amino acids. Trimming removed 2 bases at V and 7 bases at J, with 10 bases between. CDR1 SGHRS and CDR2 YFSETQ come from the germline V gene. CDR3: CASSLPGQNSPLHF. CDR3 bases: TGCGCCAGCAGCTTACCGGGCCAAAATTCACCCCTCCACTTT.

The sample holds many counts of this clonotype. The chain combines TRBV7-9 with TRBJ2-1; tentatively, D is TRBD2 (6 bases). In germline, CDR1 is SEHNR, CDR2 FQNEAQ (reference sequence). The CDR3 sequence is 13 residues long. The ends were cut back, 4 bases at V and 6 bases at J, with 10 bases in the middle. CDR3 sequence: CASSWAGINEQFF. As DNA, the CDR3 is TGTGCCAGCAGCTGGGCGGGGATCAATGAGCAGTTCTTC. The entire variable domain, with the rest obtained from reference TRBV7-9 and TRBJ2-1, is as follows: DTGVSQNPRHKITKRGQNVTFRCDPISEHNRLYWYRQTLGQGPEFLTYFQNEAQLEKSRLLSDRFSAERPKGSFSTLEIQRTEQGDSAMYLCASSWAGINEQFFGPGTRLTVL.

This clonotype was found many times. The chain has TRBV10-3 and TRBJ2-7; 11 positions match TRBD2. Trimming took 6 bases from V and 0 from J; bases not matched to a gene: 4. The CDR3 sequence is 15 residues long. CDR1 and CDR2 from the germline V gene are ENHRY and SYGVKD. CDR3 sequence: CAIRGTSGNSYEQYF. CDR3 nucleotide sequence: TGTGCCATCAGAGGGACTAGCGGTAACTCCTACGAGCAGTACTTC.

This clonotype showed up many times. The chain links TRBV6-5 to TRBJ2-7, with D maybe TRBD2 (5 bases). V dropped 0 bases and J dropped 6 bases, with 9 bases sitting between them. CDR1 MNHEY and CDR2 SVGAGI come from the germline V gene. CDR3 size: 13 residues. The CDR3 bases are TGTGCCAGCAGTTACTCCCCCGGGGTCGAGCAGTACTTC. It translates to CASSYSPGVEQYF.

Ten or more counts support this clonotype. The J gene is TRBJ2-7, the V gene TRBV7-2; a weak D match, TRBD2 (6 bases). CDR1 and CDR2 (germline): SGHTA, FQGNSA. V lost 1 base and J 2 bases, leaving 15 bases between the germline ends. CDR3 length equals 16 residues. The DNA for the CDR3 is TGTGCCAGCAGCTTAGACTCGGGCGGGACTCCCTACGAGCAGTACTTC. Translated, it gives CASSLDSGGTPYEQYF.

There are many counts of this clonotype. This chain connects TRBV5-1 to TRBJ1-4; D gene ambiguous. V lost 3 bases and J 8 bases, leaving 17 bases between the germline ends. Germline V gives CDR1 SGHRS, CDR2 YFSETQ. The CDR3 consists of 15 residues. The CDR3 sequence is CASSSYDGPSEKLFF. The CDR3 DNA sequence: TGCGCCAGCAGCTCATACGACGGGCCTTCCGAAAAACTGTTTTTT.

This clonotype has ten or more counts. The rearrangement joins TRBV20-1 to TRBJ2-1, with TRBD2 identical over 13 bases. V trimming: 3 bases; J trimming: 9 bases; junction bases outside the gene matches: 8. The CDR3 spans 15 residues. Germline lookup yields CDR1 DFQATT and CDR2 SNEGSKA (reference sequence). Here the CDR3 reads CSASATSGRVGEQFF. In nucleotides, the CDR3 is TGCAGTGCTAGCGCAACTAGCGGGAGGGTCGGTGAGCAGTTCTTC.

This clonotype was seen at least ten times. The CDR3 protein is CASSYSGHRLRRYEQYF. The CDR3 bases are TGTGCCAGCAGTTACTCGGGCCACCGGTTGCGAAGGTACGAGCAGTACTTC. V is TRBV6-5 and J is TRBJ2-7; D remains ambiguous. Trimming shortened V by 0 bases and J by 4 bases, and 19 bases separated the two germline ends. This CDR3 is 17 amino acids long. Germline V gene lookup returns CDR1 MNHEY and CDR2 SVGAGI.